The present TCR beta chain was sequenced within a study of blood T cell repertoires in COVID-19. Across the study: Researchers got acute and convalescent COVID-19 samples from the United States, Italy and Spain. From T cells, B-cell-depleted T cells, or PBMCs came the material, which was cDNA or gDNA.

In the original analysis: For nucleated cells, counts were estimated from reference gene primer amplification. This table comes from immunoSEQ multiplex PCR, and its TCRdb copy is limited to in-frame clones, with some not included. V and J calls plus clone size are reproduced from that table; the DNA served to infer D and trimming. The data contain 45,000 to 50,000 clones, 85% to 90% of them singletons. This receptor was taken from a human donor in a cohort sampled during active COVID-19. The source material was peripheral blood.

CDR3 amino acids: CASSQGDSLRPQHF. In DNA, the CDR3 is TGTGCCAGCAGCCAAGGGGACAGCCTGAGGCCCCAGCATTTT. This chain connects TRBV3-1 (or the pseudogene TRBV3-2) to TRBJ1-5; TRBD1 matches at 7 bases. Germline loops: CDR1 LGHDT, CDR2 YNNKEL (reference sequence). The CDR3 loop spans 14 amino acids. The ends lost 1 base at V and 9 bases at J; junction bases unmatched: 6.